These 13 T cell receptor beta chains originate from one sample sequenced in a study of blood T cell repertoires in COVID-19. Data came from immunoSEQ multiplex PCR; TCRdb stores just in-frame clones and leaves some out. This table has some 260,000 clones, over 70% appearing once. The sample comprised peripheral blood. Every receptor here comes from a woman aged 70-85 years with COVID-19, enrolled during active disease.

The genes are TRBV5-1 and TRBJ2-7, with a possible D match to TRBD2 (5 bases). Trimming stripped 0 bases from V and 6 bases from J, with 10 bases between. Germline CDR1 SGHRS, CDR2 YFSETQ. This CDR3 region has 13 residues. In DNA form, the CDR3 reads TGCGCCAGCAGCTTGGTGAGGGCGTCCGAGCAGTACTTC. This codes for CASSLVRASEQYF.

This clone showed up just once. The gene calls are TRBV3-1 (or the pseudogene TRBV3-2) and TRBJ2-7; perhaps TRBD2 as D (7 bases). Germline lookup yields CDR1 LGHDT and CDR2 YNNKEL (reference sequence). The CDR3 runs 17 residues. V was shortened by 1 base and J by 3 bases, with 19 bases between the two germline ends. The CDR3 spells CASSQGNRQGGVYEQYF. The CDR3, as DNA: TGTGCCAGCAGCCAAGGCAACAGGCAAGGGGGGGTCTACGAGCAGTACTTC.

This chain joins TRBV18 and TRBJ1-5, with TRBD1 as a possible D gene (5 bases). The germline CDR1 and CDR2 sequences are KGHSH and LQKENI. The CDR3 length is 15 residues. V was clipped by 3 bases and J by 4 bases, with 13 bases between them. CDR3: CASSPGTGMNQPQHF. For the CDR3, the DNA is TGTGCCAGCTCACCGGGGACTGGGATGAATCAGCCCCAGCATTTT.

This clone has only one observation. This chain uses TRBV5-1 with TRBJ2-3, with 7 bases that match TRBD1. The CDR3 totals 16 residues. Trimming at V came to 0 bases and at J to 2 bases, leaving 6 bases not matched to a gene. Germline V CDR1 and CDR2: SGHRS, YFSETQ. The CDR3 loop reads CASSLGGQTDTDTQYF. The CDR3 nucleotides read TGCGCCAGCAGCTTGGGGGGACAGACTGACACAGATACGCAGTATTTT.

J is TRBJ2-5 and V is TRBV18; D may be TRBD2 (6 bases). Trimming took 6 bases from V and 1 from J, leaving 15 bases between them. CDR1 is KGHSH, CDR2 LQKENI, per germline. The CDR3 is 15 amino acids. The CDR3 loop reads CASSLNVGGQETQYF. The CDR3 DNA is TGTGCCAGCTCCTTGAACGTGGGGGGCCAAGAGACCCAGTACTTC.

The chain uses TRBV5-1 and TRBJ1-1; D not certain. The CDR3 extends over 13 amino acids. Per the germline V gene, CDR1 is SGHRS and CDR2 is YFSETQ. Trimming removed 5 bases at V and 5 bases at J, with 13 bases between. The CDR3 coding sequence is TGCGCCAGCAGTCTGGAGGTAGAAACTGAAGCTTTCTTT. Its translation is CASSLEVETEAFF.

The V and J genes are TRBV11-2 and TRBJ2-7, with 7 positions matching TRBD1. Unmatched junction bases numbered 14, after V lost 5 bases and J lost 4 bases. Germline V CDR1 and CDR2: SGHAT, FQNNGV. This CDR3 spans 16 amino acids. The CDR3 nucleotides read TGTGCCAGCAGCCCGTTGACCGGGACAGTAAATTACGAGCAGTACTTC. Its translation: CASSPLTGTVNYEQYF. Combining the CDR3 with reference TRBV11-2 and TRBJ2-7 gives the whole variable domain EAGVAQSPRYKIIEKRQSVAFWCNPISGHATLYWYQQILGQGPKLLIQFQNNGVVDDSQLPKDRFSAERLKGVDSTLKIQPAKLEDSAVYLCASSPLTGTVNYEQYFGPGTRLTVT.

The CDR3 region is CASSLERGVNTEAFF. The CDR3 region has the DNA TGTGCCAGCAGCTTAGAAAGAGGAGTAAACACTGAAGCTTTCTTT. The V call is TRBV11-3, the J call TRBJ1-1, with unresolved D. CDR3 size: 15 residues. Germline V CDR1 and CDR2: SGHNT, YENEEA. The germline V and J ends were trimmed by 0 bases and 2 bases, with 10 bases remaining between them.

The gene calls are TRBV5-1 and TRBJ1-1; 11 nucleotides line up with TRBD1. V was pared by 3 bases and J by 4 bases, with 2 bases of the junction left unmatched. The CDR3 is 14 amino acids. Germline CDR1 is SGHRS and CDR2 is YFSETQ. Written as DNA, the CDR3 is TGCGCCAGCAGCTGGGACAGGGGGTTCACTGAAGCTTTCTTT. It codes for CASSWDRGFTEAFF. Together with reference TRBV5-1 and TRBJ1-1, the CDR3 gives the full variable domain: KAGVTQTPRYLIKTRGQQVTLSCSPISGHRSVSWYQQTPGQGLQFLFEYFSETQRNKGNFPGRFSGRQFSNSRSEMNVSTLELGDSALYLCASSWDRGFTEAFFGQGTRLTVV.

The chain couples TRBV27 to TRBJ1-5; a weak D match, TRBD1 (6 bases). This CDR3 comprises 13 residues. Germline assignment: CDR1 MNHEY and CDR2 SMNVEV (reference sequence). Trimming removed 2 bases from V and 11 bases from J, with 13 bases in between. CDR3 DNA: TGTGCCAGCAGTTTACTCACAGGGTGGTCCCAGCATTTT. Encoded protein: CASSLLTGWSQHF.

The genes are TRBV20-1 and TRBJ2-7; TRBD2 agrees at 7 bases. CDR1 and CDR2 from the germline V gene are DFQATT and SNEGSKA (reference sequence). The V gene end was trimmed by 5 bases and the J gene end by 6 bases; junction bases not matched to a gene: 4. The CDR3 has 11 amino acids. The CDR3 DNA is TGCAGTGCTGGTACGGGAGGCGAGCAGTACTTC. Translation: CSAGTGGEQYF.

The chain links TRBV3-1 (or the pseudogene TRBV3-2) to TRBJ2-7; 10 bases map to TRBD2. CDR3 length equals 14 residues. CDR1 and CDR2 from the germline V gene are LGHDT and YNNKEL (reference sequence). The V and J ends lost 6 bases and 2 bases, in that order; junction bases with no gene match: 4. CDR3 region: CASSRTSGPYEQYF. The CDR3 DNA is TGTGCCAGCAGTCGGACTAGCGGACCCTACGAGCAGTACTTC.

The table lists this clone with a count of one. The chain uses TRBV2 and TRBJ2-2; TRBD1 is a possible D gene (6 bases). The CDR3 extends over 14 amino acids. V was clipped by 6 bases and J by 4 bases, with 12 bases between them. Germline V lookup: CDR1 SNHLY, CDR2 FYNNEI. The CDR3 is CASRATGSTGELFF. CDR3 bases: TGTGCCAGCAGGGCGACAGGTTCCACCGGGGAGCTGTTTTTT.